Listed below are T cell receptor beta chains from one sample, sequenced in a study of CD8+ T cells in alopecia areata. Profiled with immunoSEQ multiplex PCR; TCRdb holds only in-frame clones, not every one. This table has about 100,000 clones, 45% to 60% appearing once. Sequencing was carried out using NKG2D-low CD8+ T cells sorted from blood. The receptors originated from a human donor with alopecia areata. The CDR3 runs from the conserved cysteine through the conserved F or W. D genes are given only for firm matches. Where a row states a size, it is once, few, many or the class of an expanded clone; other rows omit it.

size	J	V	D	CDR3	DNA
NA	TRBJ1-1	TRBV28	TRBD1	CASSLRQGWTTEAFF	TGTGCCAGTTCCCTTCGACAGGGCTGGACCACTGAAGCTTTCTTT
once	TRBJ2-5	TRBV28	NA	CASESQETQYF	TGTGCCAGCGAATCACAAGAGACCCAGTACTTC
few	TRBJ1-2	TRBV19	NA	CASSITGNYGYTF	TGTGCCAGTAGTATCACGGGAAACTATGGCTACACCTTC
NA	TRBJ2-1	TRBV6-1	NA	CASSDGLNEQFF	TGTGCCAGCAGTGATGGGCTCAATGAGCAGTTCTTC
NA	TRBJ2-7	TRBV27	NA	CASSPGLEQYF	TGTGCCAGCAGTCCCGGGTTGGAGCAGTACTTC
few	TRBJ2-3	TRBV27	TRBD2	CASIEAGVGDTQYF	TGTGCCAGCATCGAGGCGGGGGTTGGGGATACGCAGTATTTT
NA	TRBJ2-1	TRBV29-1	NA	CSVVGQYNEQFF	TGCAGCGTTGTTGGACAGTACAATGAGCAGTTCTTC
NA	TRBJ2-1	TRBV4-1	TRBD2	CASSQSSGEGRDNEQFF	TGCGCCAGCAGCCAATCCTCTGGGGAGGGCCGGGACAATGAGCAGTTCTTC
NA	TRBJ2-7	TRBV27	NA	CASSVGPQYEQYF	TGTGCCAGCAGTGTGGGACCCCAATACGAGCAGTACTTC
NA	TRBJ2-7	TRBV27	TRBD1	CASKKGQGAPYEQYF	TGTGCCAGCAAAAAGGGACAGGGGGCCCCCTACGAGCAGTACTTC
NA	TRBJ2-7	TRBV6-5	NA	CASTAQPFDSYEQYF	TGTGCCAGCACCGCACAACCTTTCGACAGCTACGAGCAGTACTTC
NA	TRBJ2-1	TRBV19	TRBD2	CASSPISGTSGRTYNEQFF	TGTGCCAGTAGTCCGATCTCCGGGACTAGCGGGAGGACCTACAATGAGCAGTTCTTC
few	TRBJ1-1	TRBV19	NA	CASSIVRGTEAFF	TGTGCCAGTAGTATAGTAAGGGGCACTGAAGCTTTCTTT
NA	TRBJ2-2	TRBV19	NA	CASNGGELFF	TGTGCCAGTAACGGCGGGGAGCTGTTTTTT